The sequence of this T cell receptor beta chain was determined in a study of OX40 agonist ivuxolimab in advanced cancers. The wider study: Every patient in dose escalation had hepatocellular carcinoma, melanoma, renal cell or head and neck cancer.

Study-level results: In general, CD8+ T cells held more expanded clones than CD4+ did, on average. A proportion of nonresponders additionally exhibited low normalized T-cell clonal expansion.

A remark on this clone: Antigen: not known.

The germline V gene has CDR1 MDHEN and CDR2 SYDVKM. V gave up 4 bases and J gave up 6 bases, with 13 bases separating them. CDR3 length equals 14 residues. Data came from immunoSEQ multiplex PCR; TCRdb stores just in-frame clones and leaves some out. Of roughly 60,000 clones detected, around 90% appear once; the ten largest clones hold approximately 0.44%. The sample here was CD4+ or CD8+ T cells sorted from blood, taken in a trial of the OX40 agonist ivuxolimab. The chain has TRBV28 and TRBJ2-1; D unclear. The clonotype comes from an adult with an advanced solid tumor such as melanoma, head and neck, liver or kidney cancer. DNA for the CDR3: TGTGCCAGCAGTTATGGGCACTATTCCAATGAGCAGTTCTTC. Amino acids: CASSYGHYSNEQFF.